Listed below are T cell receptor beta chains from one sample, sequenced in a study of CD8 T cells in ankylosing spondylitis. In TCRdb, the 5' RACE reads were re-called with MiXCR into one record per CDR3 protein. The sample has about 140,000 distinct CDR3 sequences, approximately 7.3% seen once. The sequencing sample was made of blood, either unsorted or a sorted T cell fraction (not recorded which). These receptors all come from a female donor with ankylosing spondylitis or in good health (not recorded which). Each CDR3 is given with its conserved first and last residue. The D gene is left open where the match is weak. Not all rows give a size; the values are once, few, many and, for expanded clones, a class.

>many|TRBD1|TRBJ2-7|TRBV28
TGTGCCAGCTGCCGGGACAGGGCTTCCTACGAGCAGTACTTC
CASCRDRASYEQYF
>many|NA|TRBJ2-3|TRBV29-1
TGCAGCGCTGACATACGGGGCACAGATACGCAGTATTTT
CSADIRGTDTQYF
>many|NA|TRBJ2-7|TRBV6-2/TRBV6-3
TGTGCCAGCACCTCCCCCGGTCTAACCAACTACGAGCAGTACTTC
CASTSPGLTNYEQYF
>NA|TRBD1|TRBJ2-7|TRBV19
TGTGCCAGTAGCCGCGGACAGGGCTACGAGCAGTACTTC
CASSRGQGYEQYF
>many|TRBD1|TRBJ2-2|TRBV6-2/TRBV6-3
TGTGCCAGCAGGGGCCGACAGGGCCCCCCCGGGGAGCTGTTTTTT
CASRGRQGPPGELFF
>many|NA|TRBJ2-1|TRBV9
TGTGCCAGCAGCGGGCAGTTGAGTGAGCAGTTCTTC
CASSGQLSEQFF
>NA|TRBD1|TRBJ1-2|TRBV2
TGTGCCAGCAGTGGAACGGGACAGAACTATGGCTACACCTTC
CASSGTGQNYGYTF
>many|TRBD2|TRBJ2-1|TRBV15
TGTGCCACCAGCCGCGGGGGCAATGAGCAGTTCTTC
CATSRGGNEQFF
>many|TRBD1|TRBJ2-7|TRBV5-1
TGCGCCAGCAGCACATCCGGGACAGGGAGGTACGAGCAGTACTTC
CASSTSGTGRYEQYF
>many|TRBD2|TRBJ2-5|TRBV20-1
TGCAGTGCTAGAACGGGACTAGCGGGGGCTTGGGGGGAGACCCAGTACTTC
CSARTGLAGAWGETQYF
>many|NA|TRBJ1-6|TRBV5-1
TGCGCCAGCAGCTTGGTCGCAGGGCCGGGCTCCTATAATTCACCCCTCCACTTT
CASSLVAGPGSYNSPLHF
>many|TRBD2|TRBJ2-3|TRBV5-4
TGTGCCAGCCTACTAGCGGGGGCAGATACGCAGTATTTT
CASLLAGADTQYF
>few|NA|TRBJ2-7|TRBV4-1
TGCGCCAGCAGCCTCGGGACCCCCGCACGGGACGAGCAGTACTTC
CASSLGTPARDEQYF
>many|NA|TRBJ2-7|TRBV5-1
TGCGCCAGCAGCTTGGGCCAGGTCTTCTCCTACGAGCAGTACTTC
CASSLGQVFSYEQYF
>few|NA|TRBJ2-7|TRBV19
TGTGCCAGTAGTATAAGCCGGATAGGTGGCGAGCAGTACTTC
CASSISRIGGEQYF
>many|NA|TRBJ1-1|TRBV20-1
TGCAGTGCTACGAGACAGGTTGAAGCTTTCTTT
CSATRQVEAFF